The entry below describes one T cell receptor (beta chain). Its antigen is still unknown. The sample is drawn from a study of beta chain features in type 1 diabetes. Study as a whole: Healthy donors resembled patients in age, gender and cell yields. Study-level points and caveats: Type 1 diabetes patients showed fewer insertions and more deletions at VDJ junctions.

Cells sorted by CD45RO/CCR7/CD25/CD127/CD95/CD27 comprised CD4+ naive, central memory, regulatory and stem cell-like memory cells. Sequencing targeted expressed TCRB transcripts, as all isolated RNA had been reverse transcribed. Only in-frame clones appear in the TCRdb table, and some are missing; sequencing was by immunoSEQ multiplex PCR. The top ten clones hold less than 0.85% of a sample with around 150,000 clones, approximately 8.1% of them seen once. The TCR comes from a man in his late teens or twenties in good health. Source material: central memory CD4+ T cells from blood.

This chain's CDR3 is CASSWTANTEAFF. The DNA of the CDR3 is TGTGCCAGCAGTTGGACAGCGAACACTGAAGCTTTCTTT. The rearrangement uses TRBV11-3 and TRBJ1-1, with D perhaps matching TRBD1 (6 bases). Deletions cut 6 bases from V and 1 base from J, with 9 bases between. This CDR3 has 13 residues. From germline, CDR1 is SGHNT and CDR2 YENEEA. The variable domain in full, completed from reference TRBV11-3 and TRBJ1-1, reads EAGVVQSPRYKIIEKKQPVAFWCNPISGHNTLYWYLQNLGQGPELLIRYENEEAVDDSQLPKDRFSAERLKGVDSTLKIQPAELGDSAVYLCASSWTANTEAFFGQGTRLTVV.